The rows below give T cell receptor beta chains drawn from one sample of a study. TCRdb re-analysed the RT-PCR reads in MiXCR, keeping a single row per CDR3 protein. The data hold more than 600,000 distinct CDR3 sequences, with 13% to 15% observed a single time. Sequencing was performed on memory CD4+ T cells from blood. The source of these receptors is a female donor in good health, serving as a healthy control. Both conserved end residues are trimmed from each CDR3. Each record gives: V gene, clone size, CDR3 protein. Clone size is given for some rows only: seen once, a few or many times, or a class if the clone is expanded.

v_gene: TRBV4-2; abundance: few; CDR3aa: ASSSNLGRGKNEQY
v_gene: TRBV20-1; abundance: many; CDR3aa: SASDVGTGNQPQH
v_gene: TRBV11-2; abundance: few; CDR3aa: ASSLSAAEAF
v_gene: TRBV20-1; abundance: few; CDR3aa: SARDGRGGDEQY
v_gene: TRBV20-1; abundance: .; CDR3aa: SARDRQGRMNTEAF
v_gene: TRBV5-5; abundance: few; CDR3aa: ASSLVRAMNTEAF
v_gene: TRBV5-6; abundance: few; CDR3aa: ASSLPGGPLRGGTQY
v_gene: TRBV6-5; abundance: .; CDR3aa: ASSYSVSGRYNEQF
v_gene: TRBV12-3/TRBV12-4; abundance: many; CDR3aa: ASSFSFPGANVLT
v_gene: TRBV20-1; abundance: .; CDR3aa: SATPSSGLAGPF
v_gene: TRBV7-2; abundance: .; CDR3aa: ASSLRTPNNSPLH
v_gene: TRBV20-1; abundance: few; CDR3aa: SAWGTHNYGYT
v_gene: TRBV4-3; abundance: few; CDR3aa: ASSQGHRADGTEAF
v_gene: TRBV6-1; abundance: .; CDR3aa: ASCFQVARRSYNEQF
v_gene: TRBV24-1; abundance: few; CDR3aa: ATSSRDLIYTDTQY
v_gene: TRBV15; abundance: few; CDR3aa: ATARDRATQETQY
v_gene: TRBV6-6; abundance: .; CDR3aa: ASSNQGFTKEY
v_gene: TRBV20-1; abundance: .; CDR3aa: SARADRTWDNEQF
v_gene: TRBV6-1; abundance: .; CDR3aa: ASSETTSGRAVRSYEQY
v_gene: TRBV5-1; abundance: many; CDR3aa: ASSLVTGGQDEQF
v_gene: TRBV20-1; abundance: .; CDR3aa: SAREDREHT
v_gene: TRBV9; abundance: few; CDR3aa: ASSVGVGANVLT
v_gene: TRBV20-1; abundance: many; CDR3aa: SARDVRTGTTGTQY
v_gene: TRBV20-1; abundance: .; CDR3aa: SANRGSTEAF
v_gene: TRBV24-1; abundance: .; CDR3aa: ATSDPTGPLGETQY
v_gene: TRBV28; abundance: many; CDR3aa: ASSQITGTYGYT
v_gene: TRBV12-3/TRBV12-4; abundance: .; CDR3aa: ASSLGAGLSYNEQF